These 17 T cell receptor beta chains share one sample of origin, sequenced in a study of CD8 T cells in Susac syndrome. It was with random hexamers that about 0.45 to 1 ug RNA was reverse transcribed. MiXCR, run by TCRdb on the immunoSEQ multiplex PCR reads, gives a single entry per CDR3 protein. The sample lists approximately 300,000 distinct CDR3 sequences; approximately 85% were seen once. Specimen: CD8+ T cells from PBMCs. All receptors derive from a human donor with multiple sclerosis.

The chain employs TRBV7-9 and TRBJ2-1; TRBD1 might be the D (6 bases). Trimming shortened V by 1 base and J by 4 bases, and 11 bases separated the two germline ends. CDR1 and CDR2 from the germline V gene are SEHNR and FQNEAQ (reference sequence). CDR3 length: 15 residues. CDR3: CASSLVVGAYNEQFF. In DNA form, the CDR3 reads TGTGCCAGCAGCTTAGTAGTGGGGGCTTACAATGAGCAGTTCTTC.

The chain employs TRBV4-3 and TRBJ2-4, with 9 bases aligning to TRBD2. V lost 0 bases, J lost 9 bases, and 9 bases stayed unmatched. Germline V gene data show CDR1 as LGHNA and CDR2 as YSLEER. The CDR3 is 16 residues long. CDR3 bases: TGCGCCAGCAGCCAAGAATCGGGTAGCGGGAGTGCCATTCAGTACTTC. Residues: CASSQESGSGSAIQYF.

The CDR3 region is CASSPQSSGGGDEQFF. CDR3 bases: TGTGCCAGCTCACCACAGTCTAGCGGGGGAGGCGATGAGCAGTTCTTC. The chain has TRBV18 and TRBJ2-1; 10 bases are a match to TRBD2. V trimming: 1 base; J trimming: 8 bases; junction bases outside the gene matches: 8. There are 16 residues in the CDR3. Germline assignment: CDR1 KGHSH and CDR2 LQKENI. The full variable domain, in which reference TRBV18 and TRBJ2-1 provide the parts outside the CDR3, is NAGVMQNPRHLVRRRGQEARLRCSPMKGHSHVYWYRQLPEEGLKFMVYLQKENIIDESGMPKERFSAEFPKEGPSILRIQQVVRGDSAAYFCASSPQSSGGGDEQFFGPGTRLTVL.

The rearrangement joins TRBV19 to TRBJ1-5; D is ambiguous. This CDR3 has 16 residues. Per the germline V gene, CDR1 is LNHDA and CDR2 is SQIVND (reference sequence). Trimming cost V 3 bases and J 0 bases, with 12 bases left between them. CDR3 residues: CASSILTAYSNQPQHF. The CDR3 DNA follows: TGTGCCAGTAGTATTTTGACGGCTTATAGCAATCAGCCCCAGCATTTT.

V and J are TRBV20-1 and TRBJ1-4; the D is unclear. Per the germline V gene, CDR1 is DFQATT and CDR2 is SNEGSKA (reference sequence). Trimming took off 3 bases at V and 8 bases at J, with 19 bases between the two ends. The CDR3 runs to 15 residues. The CDR3: CSASRGFVGREKLFF. The CDR3 DNA is TGCAGTGCTAGTCGAGGTTTTGTTGGGAGGGAAAAACTGTTTTTT.

Notes on this clonotype: No DNA is shown, since the ends of the CDR3 on it are uncertain; the CDR3 is the one TCRdb lists. CDR3 protein: CASSTQGRVATGSYEQYF. The chain links TRBV21-1 to TRBJ2-7; the table names TRBD1, a call not compared with the DNA. TRBV21-1 is reported as a pseudogene. The CDR3 sequence runs 18 residues, both termini included.

This sequence joins TRBV23-1 and TRBJ1-4; tentative D call: TRBD1 (6 bases). TRBV23-1 is flagged as an ORF with uncertain function. The CDR3 has 18 residues. V was cut by 0 bases and J by 3 bases, with 17 bases left in between. The CDR3 spells CASSQSSGARKANEKLFF. In DNA, the CDR3 is TGCGCCAGCAGTCAATCATCGGGGGCTCGTAAGGCTAATGAAAAACTGTTTTTT.

The chain recombines TRBV11-2 with TRBJ2-1, with D unresolved. Germline V lookup: CDR1 SGHAT, CDR2 FQNNGV. This CDR3 has 14 amino acids. V dropped 2 bases and J dropped 2 bases, with 7 bases sitting between them. CDR3: CASSLYEPYNEQFF. CDR3 sequence (DNA): TGTGCCAGCAGCTTATATGAGCCCTACAATGAGCAGTTCTTC.

The J gene is TRBJ2-2, the V gene TRBV20-1, with 11 bases identical to TRBD1. V lost 5 bases and J lost 3; bases outside the gene matches: 2. Germline values: CDR1 DFQATT, CDR2 SNEGSKA (reference sequence). This CDR3 is 14 amino acids long. DNA for the CDR3: TGCAGTGCTCGGGACAGGGGGGACACCGGGGAGCTGTTTTTT. This codes for CSARDRGDTGELFF.

This clonotype was seen a single time. The rearrangement links TRBV29-1 to TRBJ2-3; weak D call: TRBD1 (6 bases). The CDR3 runs 13 residues. V lost 7 bases and J lost 2, with 13 bases in between. Germline V gene lookup returns CDR1 SQVTM and CDR2 ANQGSEA. The CDR3 DNA is TGCAGCGCAGGGGACCGATTCACAGATACGCAGTATTTT. It encodes CSAGDRFTDTQYF.

This clonotype turned up a few times. This rearrangement joins TRBV29-1 to TRBJ1-1; 8 bases are a match to TRBD1. J lost 0 bases, V lost 7 bases, and 4 bases had no gene match. This CDR3 region has 13 residues. Germline V gene lookup returns CDR1 SQVTM and CDR2 ANQGSEA. CDR3 coding DNA: TGCAGCGCGACAGGGGACATGAACACTGAAGCTTTCTTT. This codes for CSATGDMNTEAFF. Combining the CDR3 with reference TRBV29-1 and TRBJ1-1 gives the whole variable domain SAVISQKPSRDICQRGTSLTIQCQVDSQVTMMFWYRQQPGQSLTLIATANQGSEATYESGFVIDKFPISRPNLTFSTLTVSNMSPEDSSIYLCSATGDMNTEAFFGQGTRLTVV.

The rearrangement links TRBV19 to TRBJ2-4, with 8 bases that match TRBD2. The CDR3 totals 15 residues. Looked up from germline, CDR1 is LNHDA and CDR2 is SQIVND (reference sequence). The junction had 6 bases not matched to a gene; V was cut back by 8 bases and J by 0 bases. The CDR3 loop is CASRGGGIAKNIQYF. CDR3 DNA sequence: TGTGCCAGTCGTGGCGGGGGGATAGCCAAAAACATTCAGTACTTC.

J is TRBJ2-3 and V is TRBV27; D gene ambiguous. V lost 6 bases and J lost 2, with 15 bases in between. The germline CDR1 and CDR2 sequences are MNHEY and SMNVEV (reference sequence). This CDR3 has 15 residues. The CDR3 DNA reads TGTGCCAGCAGCCCCTCCCGGGCTCTCACAGATACGCAGTATTTT. This encodes CASSPSRALTDTQYF.

The J gene is TRBJ2-7, the V gene TRBV20-1; TRBD1 matches at 10 bases. In germline, CDR1 is DFQATT, CDR2 SNEGSKA (reference sequence). The CDR3 covers 14 residues. The J segment lost 5 bases and the V segment lost 3 bases, leaving 7 bases of the junction unmatched. CDR3 sequence: CSASEPGQGNEQYF. The CDR3 bases are TGCAGTGCTAGCGAACCGGGACAGGGGAACGAGCAGTACTTC.

The chain combines TRBV25-1 with TRBJ2-2; TRBD1 agrees at 7 bases. The CDR3 has 14 amino acids. Trimming removed 7 bases from V and 5 bases from J; junction bases left unmatched: 7. Per germline, CDR1 MGHDK and CDR2 SYGVNS. CDR3 residues: CASKGALETGELFF. The CDR3 coding sequence is TGTGCCAGCAAGGGGGCGCTGGAGACCGGGGAGCTGTTTTTT.

The gene calls are TRBV28 and TRBJ2-5, with 12 bases aligning to TRBD2. CDR1 and CDR2 (germline): MDHEN, SYDVKM. The CDR3 sequence is 18 residues long. The ends lost 3 bases at V and 5 bases at J; junction bases unmatched: 13. The CDR3 nucleotides read TGTGCCAGCAGTTTGCGACTAGCGGGAGTCTCATTTGAGGAGACCCAGTACTTC. Its protein product is CASSLRLAGVSFEETQYF.

The chain combines TRBV11-2 with TRBJ1-1, with no clear D. The CDR3 has 11 residues. CDR1 SGHAT and CDR2 FQNNGV come from the germline V gene. Trimming pared 5 bases from V and 4 bases from J, leaving 5 bases between. CDR3: CASSHRTEAFF. The CDR3 DNA follows: TGTGCCAGCAGCCACCGCACTGAAGCTTTCTTT.